Listed below are T cell receptor beta chains from one sample, sequenced in a study of blood T cell repertoires in COVID-19. Only in-frame clones appear in the TCRdb table, and some are missing; sequencing was by immunoSEQ multiplex PCR. The table lists 120,000 to 150,000 clones, 85% to 90% of them singletons. Sequenced input: peripheral blood. These receptors came from a human donor in a cohort sampled during active COVID-19. Each CDR3 is given with its conserved first and last residue. D genes are given only for firm matches. Part of the rows lack a size; the others show once, few, many or a class for expanded clones.

DNA: TGCGCCAGCAGCTTGTCGCCAACTGCAACTAATGAAAAACTGTTTTTT
CDR3: CASSLSPTATNEKLFF
size: once
J: TRBJ1-4
D: -
V: TRBV5-1

DNA: TGCGCCAGCACCCTCGCGAGGAGCGGGAGCTCCTACAATGAGCAGTTCTTC
CDR3: CASTLARSGSSYNEQFF
size: -
J: TRBJ2-1
D: TRBD2
V: TRBV5-1

DNA: TGCGCCAGCAGTCATCGTCGGACAGGCCTCCCGGCGAACATTCAGTACTTC
CDR3: CASSHRRTGLPANIQYF
size: -
J: TRBJ2-4
D: TRBD1
V: TRBV23-1

DNA: TGTGCCAGCAGCTACGGGACAGAAGAGACCCAGTACTTC
CDR3: CASSYGTEETQYF
size: -
J: TRBJ2-5
D: TRBD1
V: TRBV11-3

DNA: TGTGCCAGCAGCTTAGCGGCGGGGGGAATAGAGACCCAGTACTTC
CDR3: CASSLAAGGIETQYF
size: -
J: TRBJ2-5
D: TRBD2
V: TRBV7-9

DNA: TGTGCCAGCAGACCCCCCCTGACGAGGGTATACGAGCAGTACTTC
CDR3: CASRPPLTRVYEQYF
size: -
J: TRBJ2-7
D: -
V: TRBV28

DNA: TGTGCCAGTAGTTCCCAGGGGACCGGGGGCAATCAGCCCCAGCATTTT
CDR3: CASSSQGTGGNQPQHF
size: -
J: TRBJ1-5
D: -
V: TRBV19

DNA: TGTGCCAGCACCAACTCCCTCTACGAGCAGTACTTC
CDR3: CASTNSLYEQYF
size: once
J: TRBJ2-7
D: -
V: TRBV28

DNA: TGTGCCACCAGCAGGACGGCCGGGACAGTCCCCTATGGCTACACCTTC
CDR3: CATSRTAGTVPYGYTF
size: -
J: TRBJ1-2
D: TRBD1
V: TRBV15

DNA: TGTGCCAGCAGACCAGGGGGCTCCTATAATTCACCCCTCCACTTT
CDR3: CASRPGGSYNSPLHF
size: once
J: TRBJ1-6
D: TRBD1
V: TRBV28

DNA: TGCAGTGCTAGCCGTACCGGGGAGCTGTTTTTT
CDR3: CSASRTGELFF
size: -
J: TRBJ2-2
D: -
V: TRBV20-1

DNA: TGTGCCAGCAGACAGACAGGGGGAAGCAATCAGCCCCAGCATTTT
CDR3: CASRQTGGSNQPQHF
size: once
J: TRBJ1-5
D: TRBD1
V: TRBV28

DNA: TGTGCCAGCAGTTCCCCCTCGCTAGCGGGGAGCTCCTACGAGCAGTACTTC
CDR3: CASSSPSLAGSSYEQYF
size: -
J: TRBJ2-7
D: TRBD2
V: TRBV28

DNA: TGTGCCAGTAGTATGTTACCGGGACAGGGAAACACTGAAGCTTTCTTT
CDR3: CASSMLPGQGNTEAFF
size: -
J: TRBJ1-1
D: TRBD1
V: TRBV19

DNA: TGCGCCAGCAGCCAAGATCACGGTAACGATGAGCAGTTCTTC
CDR3: CASSQDHGNDEQFF
size: few
J: TRBJ2-1
D: -
V: TRBV4-3

DNA: TGTGCCAGCAGCTCGAGACTAGCGGGAGTAGATACGCAGTATTTT
CDR3: CASSSRLAGVDTQYF
size: few
J: TRBJ2-3
D: TRBD2
V: TRBV5-4

DNA: TGTGCCAGCAGCCCGACAGGGAGTGATCAGCCCCAGCATTTT
CDR3: CASSPTGSDQPQHF
size: -
J: TRBJ1-5
D: TRBD1
V: TRBV7-3

DNA: TGTGCCAGCAGTTTAGTTCTCTCTGGGGCCAACGTCCTGACTTTC
CDR3: CASSLVLSGANVLTF
size: -
J: TRBJ2-6
D: -
V: TRBV28

DNA: TGTGCCAGCAGTTTATCGGACGCCGGGACAGGAAGAAACTATGGCTACACCTTC
CDR3: CASSLSDAGTGRNYGYTF
size: -
J: TRBJ1-2
D: TRBD1
V: TRBV27

DNA: TGTGCTAGCAGCCCTACTAGCGCCCTGACCCAAGAGACCCAGTACTTC
CDR3: CASSPTSALTQETQYF
size: few
J: TRBJ2-5
D: TRBD2
V: TRBV7-7

DNA: TGTGCCAGTAGTAAGGCGGGACAGCTAGCCAAAAACATTCAGTACTTC
CDR3: CASSKAGQLAKNIQYF
size: -
J: TRBJ2-4
D: -
V: TRBV19

DNA: TGTGCCAGCCAGAAGCGGGAGGGCACAGATACGCAGTATTTT
CDR3: CASQKREGTDTQYF
size: -
J: TRBJ2-3
D: TRBD2
V: TRBV2

DNA: TGTGCCAGCAGTGACTCCGGGAGGATAACGGAGACCCAGTACTTC
CDR3: CASSDSGRITETQYF
size: once
J: TRBJ2-5
D: TRBD2
V: TRBV6-4

DNA: TGTGCCAGCAGTTACAAACAGGGGGGATACTACGAGCAGTACTTC
CDR3: CASSYKQGGYYEQYF
size: -
J: TRBJ2-7
D: TRBD1
V: TRBV6-2/TRBV6-3

DNA: TGTGCCAGCAGCTGGCTACAGGGGTATGGAAACACCATATATTTT
CDR3: CASSWLQGYGNTIYF
size: -
J: TRBJ1-3
D: TRBD1
V: TRBV7-3

DNA: TGTGCCAGCGGCCGTCGGACTAACAATGAGCAGTTCTTC
CDR3: CASGRRTNNEQFF
size: -
J: TRBJ2-1
D: -
V: TRBV2

DNA: TGTGCCAGCAGCTTACAGGGCCTCCTAAACATTCAGTACTTC
CDR3: CASSLQGLLNIQYF
size: -
J: TRBJ2-4
D: -
V: TRBV7-8

DNA: TGCGCCAGCAGCCAAGAATCGGTATCTGGGGCCAACGTCCTGACTTTC
CDR3: CASSQESVSGANVLTF
size: few
J: TRBJ2-6
D: -
V: TRBV4-3

DNA: TGTGCCAGCAGCCCCGGACAGCCCTTACAAGAGACCCAGTACTTC
CDR3: CASSPGQPLQETQYF
size: -
J: TRBJ2-5
D: -
V: TRBV5-8

DNA: TGTGCCAGCAGCAACCCGGACAGGGGGCATGAGCAGTACTTC
CDR3: CASSNPDRGHEQYF
size: -
J: TRBJ2-7
D: TRBD1
V: TRBV6-5

DNA: TGTGCCAGCAGCCGTGTGTCCGAGCAGTACTTC
CDR3: CASSRVSEQYF
size: once
J: TRBJ2-7
D: -
V: TRBV11-2

DNA: TGTGCCAGCAGCTTAATTGCAGGTAATGAGCAGTTCTTC
CDR3: CASSLIAGNEQFF
size: -
J: TRBJ2-1
D: -
V: TRBV7-3

DNA: TGTGCCAGTAAAGACCCAGGAACAGGCGACATTCAGTACTTC
CDR3: CASKDPGTGDIQYF
size: -
J: TRBJ2-4
D: -
V: TRBV19

DNA: TGTGCCAGCAGTTTCGGACTAGCGGGGGGGCGAGGCCAAGAGACCCAGTACTTC
CDR3: CASSFGLAGGRGQETQYF
size: -
J: TRBJ2-5
D: TRBD2
V: TRBV6-2/TRBV6-3

DNA: TGTGCCAGCAGTTACTCTCTCAGGGGGCGATTGAGTCAGCCCCAGCATTTT
CDR3: CASSYSLRGRLSQPQHF
size: few
J: TRBJ1-5
D: TRBD1
V: TRBV6-2/TRBV6-3

DNA: TGTGCCAGCAGGGACGCAGGGTCTGGGGCCAACGTCCTGACTTTC
CDR3: CASRDAGSGANVLTF
size: -
J: TRBJ2-6
D: -
V: TRBV28

DNA: TGTGCCAGCTCACCTCGACAGGGTAATCAGCCCCAGCATTTT
CDR3: CASSPRQGNQPQHF
size: few
J: TRBJ1-5
D: TRBD1
V: TRBV18

DNA: TGTGCCAGTATGAGGGGGCGGGACAACACCGGGGAGCTGTTTTTT
CDR3: CASMRGRDNTGELFF
size: -
J: TRBJ2-2
D: -
V: TRBV19

DNA: TGTGCCAGCAGCGGAAACAGGGGGTCCTACGAGCAGTACTTC
CDR3: CASSGNRGSYEQYF
size: few
J: TRBJ2-7
D: TRBD1
V: TRBV7-2

DNA: TGTGCCAGCAGTGAAGGGCTAGCGGAGTACAATGAGCAGTTCTTC
CDR3: CASSEGLAEYNEQFF
size: medium-sized
J: TRBJ2-1
D: TRBD2
V: TRBV6-1

DNA: TGTGCCAGCAGCCAAGCCGGACAGGCGAGCTCCTACGAGCAGTACTTC
CDR3: CASSQAGQASSYEQYF
size: -
J: TRBJ2-7
D: TRBD1
V: TRBV4-2

DNA: TGCGCCAGCAGTGACAGTTCCTACAATGAGCAGTTCTTC
CDR3: CASSDSSYNEQFF
size: -
J: TRBJ2-1
D: -
V: TRBV23-1

DNA: TGTGCCAGTAAGAAGGAGCTAGATGGCATTCAGTACTTC
CDR3: CASKKELDGIQYF
size: -
J: TRBJ2-4
D: -
V: TRBV19

DNA: TGCGCCAGCAGCTTGGTTGTGGGGCTAGCGGGAGAGGGGCAGTTCTTC
CDR3: CASSLVVGLAGEGQFF
size: few
J: TRBJ2-1
D: TRBD2
V: TRBV5-1

DNA: TGTGCCAGCAGCGTGGTAGCGGGGGGGGCGGGTGAGCAGTTCTTC
CDR3: CASSVVAGGAGEQFF
size: once
J: TRBJ2-1
D: TRBD2
V: TRBV5-4

DNA: TGTGCCAGCAGTCCTTGGACTAGTTGGGATTCATACAATGAGCAGTTCTTC
CDR3: CASSPWTSWDSYNEQFF
size: -
J: TRBJ2-1
D: TRBD2
V: TRBV6-6

DNA: TGTGCCAGCAGCTTAGTTGGAGCGGGGGGGCCGGGAGATACGCAGTATTTT
CDR3: CASSLVGAGGPGDTQYF
size: -
J: TRBJ2-3
D: TRBD2
V: TRBV7-6

DNA: TGTGCCAGCTCACCGATGGGGACTCCGGGGACTGAAGCTTTCTTT
CDR3: CASSPMGTPGTEAFF
size: -
J: TRBJ1-1
D: -
V: TRBV18

DNA: TGTGCCAGCAGCACACTCCGGGGCAATCAGCCCCAGCATTTT
CDR3: CASSTLRGNQPQHF
size: few
J: TRBJ1-5
D: -
V: TRBV6-2/TRBV6-3

DNA: TGTGCCAGCACCCCCCGGGGGACTGAAGCTTTCTTT
CDR3: CASTPRGTEAFF
size: -
J: TRBJ1-1
D: -
V: TRBV28

DNA: TGTGCCAGCACCCTGCTCCGCGTAGCGGGGGGCGAAGAGACCCAGTACTTC
CDR3: CASTLLRVAGGEETQYF
size: -
J: TRBJ2-5
D: TRBD2
V: TRBV2

DNA: TGTGCCAGCTCACCACCATTGACTAGCGGCTACAATGAGCAGTTCTTC
CDR3: CASSPPLTSGYNEQFF
size: -
J: TRBJ2-1
D: TRBD2
V: TRBV18

DNA: TGTGCCACCAGCAGAGATGAGGGGGCATGGAACACTGAAGCTTTCTTT
CDR3: CATSRDEGAWNTEAFF
size: -
J: TRBJ1-1
D: TRBD1
V: TRBV15

DNA: TGTGCCAGCAGTGAGGGGGGGCGGGAGACCCAGTACTTC
CDR3: CASSEGGRETQYF
size: -
J: TRBJ2-5
D: -
V: TRBV25-1

DNA: TGCAGCGTTGAAGTTGTAGCGGGGGAGGGCACAGATACGCAGTATTTT
CDR3: CSVEVVAGEGTDTQYF
size: once
J: TRBJ2-3
D: TRBD2
V: TRBV29-1

DNA: TGCGCCAGCAGCTATCCGGGACTAGCGGGACAAGTTTCTAGTGAGCAGTTCTTC
CDR3: CASSYPGLAGQVSSEQFF
size: -
J: TRBJ2-1
D: TRBD2
V: TRBV4-1

DNA: TGTGCCAGCAGCCGCGACAGGGGTTCCTACGAGCAGTACTTC
CDR3: CASSRDRGSYEQYF
size: -
J: TRBJ2-7
D: TRBD1
V: TRBV7-3

DNA: TGCGCCAGCAGCCAAGCCGGGACAGGGGTAGAGGGCTCCTACGAGCAGTACTTC
CDR3: CASSQAGTGVEGSYEQYF
size: -
J: TRBJ2-7
D: TRBD1
V: TRBV4-3

DNA: TGTGCCAGTAGTATAGTCTCCAGGGCAACGAGGGAGCAGTACTTC
CDR3: CASSIVSRATREQYF
size: few
J: TRBJ2-7
D: -
V: TRBV19